This entry lists 12 T cell receptor beta chains sequenced from one sample in a study of T cells in Graves' hyperthyroidism and ophthalmopathy. The source material, RNA transcripts, was used to amplify TCR beta CDR3 regions. Initially, a first-round RT-PCR of the TCR CDR3 employed the HTBI primer set. TCRdb passed the multiplex PCR reads through MiXCR, listing each CDR3 protein once. The sample holds hundreds of thousands of distinct CDR3 sequences, roughly a third seen once. The source material was blood. The receptors here all came from a woman in her forties with Graves' hyperthyroidism.

The genes are TRBV20-1 and TRBJ2-1; 11 positions match TRBD2. The germline V gene has CDR1 DFQATT and CDR2 SNEGSKA (reference sequence). The junction had 12 bases not matched to a gene; V was cut back by 4 bases and J by 4 bases. The CDR3 sequence is 17 residues long. This CDR3 reads CSATKYQTSGRYNEQFF. The DNA of the CDR3 is TGCAGTGCTACCAAATACCAAACTAGCGGGAGATACAATGAGCAGTTCTTC.

This sequence joins TRBV12-3 or TRBV12-4 and TRBJ2-7, with D possibly being TRBD1 (5 bases). The ends were cut back, 6 bases at V and 6 bases at J, with 21 bases in the middle. The CDR3 extends over 15 amino acids. The CDR3 DNA is TGTGCCAGCAGCAGATACGGACGCCGAAGGGGCGAGCAGTACTTC. Translation: CASSRYGRRRGEQYF.

With respect to this clonotype: The junction differs from germline at one of its ends, possibly a read error. The rearrangement links TRBV5-1 to TRBJ1-1; a possible D gene is TRBD1 (6 bases). Germline lookup yields CDR1 SGHRS and CDR2 YFSETQ. This CDR3 has 15 residues. The CDR3 loop reads CASSLTPGQNTEASF. In nucleotides, the CDR3 is TGTGCCAGCAGCTTGACTCCCGGACAGAACACTGAAGCTTCCTTT.

In regard to this clonotype: This clone may be a read error of a much larger clone one base away. The chain couples TRBV7-9 to TRBJ1-4; D is undetermined. The length of the CDR3 is 15 residues. Per the germline V gene, CDR1 is SEHNR and CDR2 is FQNEAQ (reference sequence). The V end lost 4 bases, the J end lost 0 bases, and 9 bases lay between the germline ends. CDR3 bases: TGTGCCAGCAGCTCACACGGTGCAACTAATGAAAAACTGTTTTTT. Its protein product is CASSSHGATNEKLFF.

This clonotype appeared many times. CDR3 region: CASDQGNQPQHF. The CDR3, as DNA: TGTGCCTCCGATCAGGGGAATCAGCCCCAGCATTTT. The genes are TRBV10-3 and TRBJ1-5, with a tentative D call TRBD1 (6 bases). Germline CDR1 is ENHRY and CDR2 is SYGVKD. The CDR3 is 12 residues long. Trimming removed 11 bases at V and 4 bases at J, with 12 bases between.

This clonotype came up many times. The gene calls are TRBV2 and TRBJ1-1, with D tentatively TRBD1 (6 bases). Looked up from germline, CDR1 is SNHLY and CDR2 is FYNNEI. This CDR3 is 16 amino acids long. Trimming pared 0 bases from V and 0 bases from J, leaving 11 bases between. This CDR3 is CASSEALRGMNTEAFF. The CDR3, as DNA: TGTGCCAGCAGTGAAGCGCTTAGGGGGATGAACACTGAAGCTTTCTTT. Full variable domain (missing parts from reference TRBV2 and TRBJ1-1): EPEVTQTPSHQVTQMGQEVILRCVPISNHLYFYWYRQILGQKVEFLVSFYNNEISEKSEIFDDQFSVERPDGSNFTLKIRSTKLEDSAMYFCASSEALRGMNTEAFFGQGTRLTVV.

This clonotype has at least ten counts. The chain has TRBV6-2 or TRBV6-3 and TRBJ2-6; D perhaps matches TRBD1 (6 bases). From germline, CDR1 is MNHEY and CDR2 SVGEGT. Trimming left V 6 bases short and J 2 bases short, with 11 bases between. The CDR3 contains 15 residues. DNA of the CDR3: TGTGCCAGCAGACCAACAGGGACTGGGGCCAACGTCCTGACTTTC. It is translated as CASRPTGTGANVLTF.

The chain joins TRBV6-2 or TRBV6-3 to TRBJ2-2, with 11 positions matching TRBD1. This CDR3 region has 16 residues. Germline trimming cut 4 bases from V and 6 bases from J; bases unmatched to any gene: 7. Germline loops: CDR1 MNHEY, CDR2 SVGEGT. The CDR3, as DNA: TGTGCCAGCAGTTCCTACCGGGACAGGGGGTCCGGGGAGCTGTTTTTT. This encodes CASSSYRDRGSGELFF.

In regard to this clonotype: This may be a read error: a much more frequent sequence differs by one nucleotide. V is TRBV11-1 and J is TRBJ1-1, with D uncertain. Germline V gene sequence: CDR1 SGHAT, CDR2 FQDESV (reference sequence). Trimming pared 3 bases from V and 5 bases from J, leaving 16 bases between. This CDR3 has 15 amino acids. CDR3 region: CASSFGRLEATEAFF. The CDR3, as DNA: TGTGCCAGCAGCTTCGGTCGGTTGGAGGCAACTGAAGCTTTCTTT.

This clonotype has at least ten counts. The genes are TRBV10-3 and TRBJ1-6, with D unresolved. Trimming pared 11 bases from V and 5 bases from J, leaving 13 bases between. The CDR3 length is 13 residues. In germline, CDR1 is ENHRY, CDR2 SYGVKD. This CDR3 reads CAAQRNDNSPLHF. CDR3 sequence (DNA): TGTGCCGCCCAGCGGAACGATAATTCACCCCTCCACTTT.

The rearrangement links TRBV28 to TRBJ2-7; D is unresolved. Trimming pared 7 bases from V and 4 bases from J, leaving 14 bases between. Germline assignment: CDR1 MDHEN and CDR2 SYDVKM. The CDR3 sequence is 13 residues long. This CDR3 is CASMQRNWYEQYF. CDR3 nucleotide sequence: TGTGCCAGCATGCAAAGGAATTGGTACGAGCAGTACTTC.

This rearrangement joins TRBV7-6 to TRBJ2-2; 11 bases fit TRBD2. Trimming took 3 bases from V and 2 from J; bases not matched to a gene: 5. The germline V gene encodes CDR1 SGHVS and CDR2 FNYEAQ. This CDR3 has 17 residues. The CDR3 coding sequence is TGTGCCAGCAGCTTCCGACTAGCGGGACCTAACACCGGGGAGCTGTTTTTT. This gives the protein CASSFRLAGPNTGELFF.